Listed here is a single T cell receptor beta chain. This entry comes from a study of blood T cell repertoires in COVID-19. Across the whole study: There were acute and convalescent COVID-19 samples, and they came from the United States, Italy and Spain.

Clones were read by immunoSEQ multiplex PCR, and TCRdb kept only the in-frame ones, dropping some. Counted here are tens of thousands of clones, over 70% occurring once; the ten biggest clones make up roughly 5%. Sequences were obtained from peripheral blood. The clonotype was recovered from a man aged 50-60 years with active COVID-19.

The CDR3 DNA sequence: TGTGCCAGTAGTATCGGGACAGCCCGAAGCCCCTATGGCTACACCTTC. This codes for CASSIGTARSPYGYTF. The V call is TRBV19, the J call TRBJ1-2, with 7 bases matching TRBD1. J gave up 4 bases and V 3 bases, and 11 bases lay outside the gene matches. Per germline, CDR1 LNHDA and CDR2 SQIVND (reference sequence). The CDR3 has 16 amino acids. The full variable domain, in which reference TRBV19 and TRBJ1-2 provide the parts outside the CDR3, is DGGITQSPKYLFRKEGQNVTLSCEQNLNHDAMYWYRQDPGQGLRLIYYSQIVNDFQKGDIAEGYSVSREKKESFPLTVTSAQKNPTAFYLCASSIGTARSPYGYTFGSGTRLTVV.